The 13 T cell receptor beta chains below were found in one sample sequenced in a study of identical twins. TCRdb used MiXCR to reprocess the 5' RACE reads, holding one entry per CDR3 protein. The table lists about 220,000 distinct CDR3 sequences, 6% to 8.5% of them singletons, with about 5.6% in the top ten. These data also formed part of another study, on yellow fever vaccine responses in identical twins.

The sample taken for sequencing was CD8+ T cells sorted from blood. The receptors derive from a woman aged 18-35 years in good health.

This clonotype was observed many times. The chain carries TRBV7-9 and TRBJ1-1; 7 bases fit TRBD1. The CDR3 is 16 amino acids. After removal of 5 bases from V and 0 bases from J, the junction contained 9 bases not matched to a gene. In germline, CDR1 is SEHNR, CDR2 FQNEAQ (reference sequence). CDR3 nucleotides: TGTGCCAGCAGCCATACCGGACAGGCGATGAACACTGAAGCTTTCTTT. It codes for CASSHTGQAMNTEAFF. Supplemented by reference TRBV7-9 and TRBJ1-1, the full variable domain reads DTGVSQNPRHKITKRGQNVTFRCDPISEHNRLYWYRQTLGQGPEFLTYFQNEAQLEKSRLLSDRFSAERPKGSFSTLEIQRTEQGDSAMYLCASSHTGQAMNTEAFFGQGTRLTVV.

The sample holds many counts of this clonotype. The rearrangement joins TRBV29-1 to TRBJ2-1; either TRBD1 or TRBD2 may fit D (5 bases each). Germline CDR1 and CDR2: SQVTM and ANQGSEA. Trimming shortened V by 1 base and J by 3 bases, and 10 bases separated the two germline ends. The length of the CDR3 is 14 residues. CDR3 region: CSVEGGENYNEQFF. In DNA form, the CDR3 reads TGCAGCGTTGAAGGAGGGGAAAACTACAATGAGCAGTTCTTC.

This clonotype was counted ten times or more. V and J are TRBV20-1 and TRBJ1-2; no clear D gene. Between the trimmed V and J ends, which lost 0 bases and 1 base, there was a span of 15 bases. From germline, CDR1 is DFQATT and CDR2 SNEGSKA (reference sequence). The CDR3 runs to 16 residues. CDR3 region: CSARDLFNPLNYGYTF. The CDR3, as DNA: TGCAGTGCTAGAGATCTGTTCAACCCACTTAACTATGGCTACACCTTC.

For the CDR3, the DNA is TGTGCCAGCAGCTTAGGTGGGGGGGTCACCTACAATGAGCAGTTCTTC. Translation gives CASSLGGGVTYNEQFF. The rearrangement links TRBV7-6 to TRBJ2-1; 7 nucleotides match TRBD2. Germline-derived CDR1 and CDR2 are SGHVS and FNYEAQ. After removal of 1 base from V and 2 bases from J, the junction contained 5 bases not matched to a gene. This CDR3 has 16 residues.

This clonotype turned up a few times. The J gene is TRBJ2-2, the V gene TRBV9; D may be TRBD1 or TRBD2 (5 bases each). The V end was cut by 0 bases, the J end by 4 bases, with 13 bases between. Germline values: CDR1 SGDLS, CDR2 YYNGEE. The CDR3 has 16 amino acids. CDR3 sequence reads: CASSVEDPGGTGELFF. The DNA of the CDR3 is TGTGCCAGCAGCGTAGAGGATCCTGGGGGCACCGGGGAGCTGTTTTTT.

This clonotype showed up many times. J is TRBJ2-7 and V is TRBV27; perhaps TRBD2 as D (6 bases). CDR1 is MNHEY, CDR2 SMNVEV, per germline (reference sequence). This CDR3 spans 13 amino acids. Trimming took off 0 bases at V and 4 bases at J, with 7 bases between the two ends. CDR3 amino acids: CASSLSGGYEQYF. CDR3 DNA sequence: TGTGCCAGCAGTTTATCTGGGGGGTACGAGCAGTACTTC.

This clonotype was counted at least ten times. This sequence joins TRBV20-1 and TRBJ1-5; TRBD1 matches 7 bases. This CDR3 region has 15 residues. The V and J ends lost 0 bases and 8 bases, in that order; junction bases with no gene match: 10. CDR1 and CDR2 (germline): DFQATT, SNEGSKA (reference sequence). CDR3 nucleotide sequence: TGCAGTGCTAGAGATAGGGACAGCCTGAAGGAGCCCCAGCATTTT. Translating gives CSARDRDSLKEPQHF.

This clonotype was detected only a few times. At one end, the junction sequence differs from germline, possibly due to a read error. This CDR3 is CASSESSEQYF. CDR3 bases: TGCGCCAGCAGTGAGTCCTCCGAGCAGTACTTC. The chain couples TRBV10-2 to TRBJ2-7; D remains unclear. CDR1 and CDR2 (germline): WSHSY, SAAADI. The CDR3 covers 11 residues.

This clonotype was found a few times. The chain combines TRBV4-1 with TRBJ2-7; 7 bases agree with TRBD2. Trimming cost V 0 bases and J 4 bases; bases outside gene matches: 6. The germline gives CDR1 MGHRA, CDR2 YSYEKL. CDR3 size: 15 residues. CDR3 sequence: CASSQDLGGLYEQYV. CDR3 DNA sequence: TGCGCCAGCAGCCAAGATCTCGGGGGGTTATACGAGCAGTACGTC.

Only a few counts were recorded for this clonotype. This CDR3 reads CASSFTGDRFTDTQYF. The CDR3 nucleotides are TGTGCCAGCAGCTTTACAGGGGATCGCTTCACAGATACGCAGTATTTT. The V and J genes are TRBV5-5 and TRBJ2-3; the match to TRBD1 covers 7 bases. CDR1 and CDR2 from the germline V gene are SGHKS and YYEKEE (reference sequence). The junction had 8 bases not matched to a gene; V was cut back by 2 bases and J by 2 bases. This CDR3 region has 16 residues.

V and J are TRBV2 and TRBJ2-7; D may be TRBD1 (6 bases). Per the germline V gene, CDR1 is SNHLY and CDR2 is FYNNEI. CDR3 size: 13 residues. Trimming pared 5 bases from V and 2 bases from J, leaving 10 bases between. The CDR3 nucleotides are TGTGCCAGCAGTCCCGGGACACCCTACGAGCAGTACTTC. It translates to CASSPGTPYEQYF.

The chain carries TRBV13 and TRBJ2-5; the D call may be TRBD1 or TRBD2 (5 bases each). The CDR3 extends over 14 amino acids. CDR1 and CDR2 from the germline V gene are PRHDT and FYEKMQ (reference sequence). V dropped 2 bases and J dropped 2 bases, with 9 bases sitting between them. The CDR3 sequence is CASSLSREQETQYF. CDR3 DNA: TGTGCCAGCAGCTTAAGCAGGGAGCAAGAGACCCAGTACTTC. Filled out from reference TRBV13 and TRBJ2-5, the complete variable domain reads AAGVIQSPRHLIKEKRETATLKCYPIPRHDTVYWYQQGPGQDPQFLISFYEKMQSDKGSIPDRFSAQQFSDYHSELNMSSLELGDSALYFCASSLSREQETQYFGPGTRLLVL.

This clonotype has just a few counts. This chain uses TRBV9 with TRBJ2-7; D is unresolved. CDR1 and CDR2 from the germline V gene are SGDLS and YYNGEE. This CDR3 region has 14 residues. V gave up 0 bases and J gave up 1 base, with 8 bases separating them. The CDR3, as DNA: TGTGCCAGCAGCGTAGCTGCAGGATCCTACGAGCAGTACTTC. Translation: CASSVAAGSYEQYF. Together with reference TRBV9 and TRBJ2-7, the CDR3 gives the full variable domain: DSGVTQTPKHLITATGQRVTLRCSPRSGDLSVYWYQQSLDQGLQFLIQYYNGEERAKGNILERFSAQQFPDLHSELNLSSLELGDSALYFCASSVAAGSYEQYFGPGTRLTVT.